This T cell receptor (beta chain) was found in a study of blood T cells in healthy people across ages. The J segment lost 7 bases and the V segment lost 5 bases, leaving 9 bases of the junction unmatched. Germline-derived CDR1 and CDR2 are SSHAT and FNYEAQ (reference sequence). This CDR3 is 16 amino acids long. The second PCR ran roughly 6 to 11 cycles with a sample-barcoded 5' primer and J-beta primers. TCRdb called the 5' RACE reads again in MiXCR, with one record for every CDR3 protein. The sample holds 1.5 million to 2 million distinct CDR3 sequences; roughly 30% are singletons and the top ten take approximately 7.7%. For this clonotype: The antigen remains undetermined.

Study results and limitations: What prevented conclusive comparison of naive and antigen-experienced cells was that PBMCs were unsorted. Fewer expanded clones and more diversity marked long-lived versus aged donors. Observed TCR beta diversity per million T cells went down as age went up. This fall followed a roughly linear course with age.

V and J are TRBV7-7 and TRBJ2-1; 12 bases agree with TRBD2. The TCR originated in a woman in her twenties or thirties in good health. The source material was blood. CDR3 region: CASSPRLAGVVNEQFF. CDR3 in DNA: TGTGCCAGCAGCCCGAGACTAGCGGGAGTCGTTAATGAGCAGTTCTTC. The full variable domain, rest sourced from reference TRBV7-7 and TRBJ2-1, is GAGVSQSPRYKVTKRGQDVTLRCDPISSHATLYWYQQALGQGPEFLTYFNYEAQPDKSGLPSDRFSAERPEGSISTLTIQRTEQRDSAMYRCASSPRLAGVVNEQFFGPGTRLTVL.